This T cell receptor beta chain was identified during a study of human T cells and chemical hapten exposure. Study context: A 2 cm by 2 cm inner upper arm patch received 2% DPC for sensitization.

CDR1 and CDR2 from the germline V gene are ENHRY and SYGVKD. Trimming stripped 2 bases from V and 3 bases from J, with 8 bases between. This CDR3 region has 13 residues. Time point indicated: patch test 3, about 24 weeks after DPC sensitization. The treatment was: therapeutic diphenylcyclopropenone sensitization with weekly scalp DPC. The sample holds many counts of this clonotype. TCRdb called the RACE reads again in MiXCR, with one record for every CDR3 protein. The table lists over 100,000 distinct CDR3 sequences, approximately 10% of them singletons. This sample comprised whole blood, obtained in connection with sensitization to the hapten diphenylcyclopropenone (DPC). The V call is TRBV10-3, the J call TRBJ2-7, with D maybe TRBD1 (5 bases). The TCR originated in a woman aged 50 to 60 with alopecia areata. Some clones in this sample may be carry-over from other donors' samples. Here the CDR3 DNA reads TGTGCCATCAGTGAGAGCAGGGACTACGAGCAGTACTTC. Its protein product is CAISESRDYEQYF.